The rows below give T cell receptor beta chains drawn from one sample of a study of PD-L1 blockade in urothelial cancer. Some clones are missing from TCRdb's copy, which holds only in-frame ones; the method was immunoSEQ multiplex PCR. The table includes approximately 90,000 clones, more than 75% detected once. The material was PBMCs, obtained around atezolizumab (anti-PD-L1) treatment. The source of these receptors is a man in his 60s with urothelial cancer. Each CDR3 is given with its conserved first and last residue. The D gene is left open where the match is weak. The listing skips clone size in some rows; elsewhere it reads once, few, many or a size class.

j_call: TRBJ2-7
v_call: TRBV9
clone_size: .
d_call: .
cdr3_aa: CASSVHRQGSDEQYF
cdr3_nt: TGTGCCAGCAGCGTACACCGCCAGGGCTCGGACGAGCAGTACTTC

j_call: TRBJ1-2
v_call: TRBV15
clone_size: few
d_call: TRBD1
cdr3_aa: CATSRDRTGPFGYTF
cdr3_nt: TGTGCCACCAGCAGAGATCGGACAGGCCCTTTTGGCTACACCTTC

j_call: TRBJ2-2
v_call: TRBV5-1
clone_size: few
d_call: TRBD1
cdr3_aa: CASSGTGAGTGELFF
cdr3_nt: TGCGCCAGCAGCGGAACAGGGGCGGGCACCGGGGAGCTGTTTTTT

j_call: TRBJ2-7
v_call: TRBV5-1
clone_size: few
d_call: .
cdr3_aa: CASSSQSSSYEQYF
cdr3_nt: TGCGCCAGCAGCTCCCAATCGAGCTCCTACGAGCAGTACTTC

j_call: TRBJ1-2
v_call: TRBV4-3
clone_size: .
d_call: .
cdr3_aa: CASSQDLGHSNYGYTF
cdr3_nt: TGCGCCAGCAGCCAAGATCTTGGACACAGCAACTATGGCTACACCTTC

j_call: TRBJ2-3
v_call: TRBV10-3
clone_size: .
d_call: .
cdr3_aa: CAISESRQTDTQYF
cdr3_nt: TGTGCCATCAGTGAGTCCAGACAGACAGATACGCAGTATTTT

j_call: TRBJ1-4
v_call: TRBV5-8
clone_size: .
d_call: .
cdr3_aa: CASSLTVGKLFF
cdr3_nt: TGTGCCAGCAGCTTGACAGTCGGAAAACTGTTTTTT

j_call: TRBJ1-2
v_call: TRBV5-6
clone_size: .
d_call: .
cdr3_aa: CASSLIANRGFDGYTF
cdr3_nt: TGTGCCAGCAGCTTGATAGCCAATAGGGGGTTCGATGGCTACACCTTC

j_call: TRBJ1-2
v_call: TRBV7-2
clone_size: .
d_call: .
cdr3_aa: CASSSGRGRAYGYTF
cdr3_nt: TGTGCCAGCAGCTCCGGGCGGGGGCGAGCCTATGGCTACACCTTC

j_call: TRBJ1-3
v_call: TRBV19
clone_size: .
d_call: .
cdr3_aa: CASSSIQATGNTIYF
cdr3_nt: TGTGCCAGTAGTAGCATACAGGCGACTGGAAACACCATATATTTT

j_call: TRBJ1-5
v_call: TRBV18
clone_size: .
d_call: .
cdr3_aa: CASSRFAGTGRDHQPQHF
cdr3_nt: TGTGCCAGCTCCCGGTTTGCTGGGACCGGGAGGGACCATCAGCCCCAGCATTTT

j_call: TRBJ2-1
v_call: TRBV11-3
clone_size: .
d_call: TRBD2
cdr3_aa: CASSVRGGLGNEQFF
cdr3_nt: TGTGCCAGCAGCGTTCGGGGGGGGCTGGGGAATGAGCAGTTCTTC

j_call: TRBJ2-1
v_call: TRBV7-9
clone_size: .
d_call: .
cdr3_aa: CASSLLNQEQFF
cdr3_nt: TGTGCCAGCAGCTTATTGAACCAGGAGCAGTTCTTC

j_call: TRBJ1-2
v_call: TRBV6-5
clone_size: few
d_call: .
cdr3_aa: CASRPDRNYGYTF
cdr3_nt: TGTGCCAGCAGACCCGACAGGAACTATGGCTACACCTTC

j_call: TRBJ1-5
v_call: TRBV5-8
clone_size: once
d_call: .
cdr3_aa: CASSLAGEGQPQHF
cdr3_nt: TGTGCCAGCAGCTTGGCAGGGGAGGGTCAGCCCCAGCATTTT

j_call: TRBJ1-1
v_call: TRBV7-2
clone_size: .
d_call: .
cdr3_aa: CASTIEGRNTEAFF
cdr3_nt: TGTGCCAGCACCATAGAAGGGAGGAACACTGAAGCTTTCTTT

j_call: TRBJ1-5
v_call: TRBV12-5
clone_size: .
d_call: .
cdr3_aa: CASGSQSDQPQHF
cdr3_nt: TGTGCTAGTGGTAGTCAGTCCGATCAGCCCCAGCATTTT

j_call: TRBJ1-3
v_call: TRBV9
clone_size: .
d_call: TRBD1
cdr3_aa: CASRAKVRGFTGNTIYF
cdr3_nt: TGTGCCAGCAGAGCCAAAGTCAGGGGGTTTACAGGAAACACCATATATTTT

j_call: TRBJ2-3
v_call: TRBV6-4
clone_size: once
d_call: TRBD2
cdr3_aa: CASSEFPSGSSDPDTQYF
cdr3_nt: TGTGCCAGCAGTGAATTTCCTAGCGGGAGTTCGGACCCAGATACGCAGTATTTT

j_call: TRBJ2-1
v_call: TRBV30
clone_size: .
d_call: .
cdr3_aa: CAWSVLSEQFF
cdr3_nt: TGTGCCTGGAGTGTACTGAGTGAGCAGTTCTTC

j_call: TRBJ2-2
v_call: TRBV9
clone_size: .
d_call: TRBD2
cdr3_aa: CASSVVVSGANTGELFF
cdr3_nt: TGTGCCAGCAGCGTAGTAGTTAGCGGGGCGAACACCGGGGAGCTGTTTTTT

j_call: TRBJ2-2
v_call: TRBV6-1
clone_size: .
d_call: TRBD1
cdr3_aa: CASSDNPGQGVTGELFF
cdr3_nt: TGTGCCAGCAGTGACAATCCGGGACAGGGGGTCACCGGGGAGCTGTTTTTT

j_call: TRBJ1-1
v_call: TRBV14
clone_size: .
d_call: .
cdr3_aa: CASSEYSVVTEAFF
cdr3_nt: TGTGCCAGCAGTGAATACTCTGTAGTGACTGAAGCTTTCTTT

j_call: TRBJ2-7
v_call: TRBV5-1
clone_size: .
d_call: .
cdr3_aa: CASSLEGLPYEQYF
cdr3_nt: TGCGCCAGCAGCTTGGAAGGACTCCCCTACGAGCAGTACTTC

j_call: TRBJ2-5
v_call: TRBV29-1
clone_size: .
d_call: .
cdr3_aa: CSVVEEVETQYF
cdr3_nt: TGCAGCGTTGTGGAAGAGGTGGAGACCCAGTACTTC

j_call: TRBJ1-1
v_call: TRBV6-5
clone_size: .
d_call: .
cdr3_aa: CASSYDRVTTEAFF
cdr3_nt: TGTGCCAGCAGTTACGATAGAGTGACTACTGAAGCTTTCTTT

j_call: TRBJ1-5
v_call: TRBV7-8
clone_size: .
d_call: .
cdr3_aa: CASSLAPGMVNQPQHF
cdr3_nt: TGTGCCAGCAGCTTAGCCCCAGGGATGGTCAATCAGCCCCAGCATTTT

j_call: TRBJ1-1
v_call: TRBV30
clone_size: .
d_call: .
cdr3_aa: CASRISSGTEAFF
cdr3_nt: TGTGCCTCACGGATTAGCTCCGGTACTGAAGCTTTCTTT

j_call: TRBJ2-5
v_call: TRBV9
clone_size: .
d_call: .
cdr3_aa: CASSGRLGEQETQYF
cdr3_nt: TGTGCCAGCAGCGGCCGACTAGGCGAACAAGAGACCCAGTACTTC

j_call: TRBJ2-7
v_call: TRBV27
clone_size: .
d_call: TRBD2
cdr3_aa: CASTLRASGSYEQYF
cdr3_nt: TGTGCCAGCACCTTAAGGGCTAGCGGGAGTTACGAGCAGTACTTC

j_call: TRBJ1-4
v_call: TRBV2
clone_size: .
d_call: .
cdr3_aa: CASYRGTATNEKLFF
cdr3_nt: TGTGCCAGCTATAGGGGCACCGCAACTAATGAAAAACTGTTTTTT

j_call: TRBJ2-2
v_call: TRBV5-4
clone_size: .
d_call: .
cdr3_aa: CASSLGRHNTGELFF
cdr3_nt: TGTGCCAGCAGCTTGGGTAGACACAACACCGGGGAGCTGTTTTTT

j_call: TRBJ2-7
v_call: TRBV5-6
clone_size: .
d_call: .
cdr3_aa: CASSLRTVPYEQYF
cdr3_nt: TGTGCCAGCAGCTTGAGGACAGTACCCTACGAGCAGTACTTC

j_call: TRBJ2-2
v_call: TRBV30
clone_size: few
d_call: TRBD2
cdr3_aa: CAWRGGLAGGTGELFF
cdr3_nt: TGTGCCTGGAGAGGTGGACTAGCCGGGGGCACCGGGGAGCTGTTTTTT

j_call: TRBJ1-3
v_call: TRBV9
clone_size: once
d_call: .
cdr3_aa: CASSATYSGNTIYF
cdr3_nt: TGTGCCAGCAGCGCAACTTACTCTGGAAACACCATATATTTT

j_call: TRBJ1-2
v_call: TRBV9
clone_size: once
d_call: .
cdr3_aa: CASSVGSEGLIYGYTF
cdr3_nt: TGTGCCAGCAGCGTAGGGAGTGAGGGCCTTATATATGGCTACACCTTC

j_call: TRBJ1-1
v_call: TRBV2
clone_size: once
d_call: .
cdr3_aa: CASSLRGLEAFF
cdr3_nt: TGTGCCAGCAGCCTCCGCGGGCTTGAAGCTTTCTTT

j_call: TRBJ1-6
v_call: TRBV10-1
clone_size: .
d_call: TRBD1
cdr3_aa: CASSVGTGKSGDNSPLHF
cdr3_nt: TGCGCCAGCAGTGTTGGGACAGGGAAGTCAGGCGATAATTCACCCCTCCACTTT

j_call: TRBJ2-1
v_call: TRBV5-8
clone_size: few
d_call: .
cdr3_aa: CASSFRQYNEQFF
cdr3_nt: TGTGCCAGCAGCTTCCGACAGTACAATGAGCAGTTCTTC

j_call: TRBJ2-3
v_call: TRBV5-1
clone_size: once
d_call: .
cdr3_aa: CASSLNGASTDTQYF
cdr3_nt: TGCGCCAGCAGCCTTAACGGAGCGAGTACAGATACGCAGTATTTT

j_call: TRBJ2-1
v_call: TRBV29-1
clone_size: .
d_call: TRBD1
cdr3_aa: CSVRVGGTVISYNEQFF
cdr3_nt: TGCAGCGTTAGGGTCGGTGGGACAGTGATCTCCTACAATGAGCAGTTCTTC

j_call: TRBJ2-7
v_call: TRBV5-4
clone_size: .
d_call: TRBD1
cdr3_aa: CASSQDRGNEQYF
cdr3_nt: TGTGCCAGCAGCCAAGACAGGGGAAACGAGCAGTACTTC